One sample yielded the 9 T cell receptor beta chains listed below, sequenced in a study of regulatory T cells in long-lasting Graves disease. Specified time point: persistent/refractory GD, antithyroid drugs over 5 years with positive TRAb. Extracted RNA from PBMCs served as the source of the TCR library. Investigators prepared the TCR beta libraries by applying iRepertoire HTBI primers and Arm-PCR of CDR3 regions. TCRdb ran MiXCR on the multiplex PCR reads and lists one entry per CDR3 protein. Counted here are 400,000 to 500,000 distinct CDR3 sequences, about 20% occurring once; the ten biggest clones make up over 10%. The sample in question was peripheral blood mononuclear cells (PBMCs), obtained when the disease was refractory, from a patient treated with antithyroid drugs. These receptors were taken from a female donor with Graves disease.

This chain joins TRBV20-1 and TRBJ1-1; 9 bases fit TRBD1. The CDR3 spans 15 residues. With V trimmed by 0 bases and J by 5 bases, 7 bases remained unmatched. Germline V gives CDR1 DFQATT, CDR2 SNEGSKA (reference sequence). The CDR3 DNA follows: TGCAGTGCTAGAGATCATGGGACAGGGTCTACTGAAGCTTTCTTT. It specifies CSARDHGTGSTEAFF.

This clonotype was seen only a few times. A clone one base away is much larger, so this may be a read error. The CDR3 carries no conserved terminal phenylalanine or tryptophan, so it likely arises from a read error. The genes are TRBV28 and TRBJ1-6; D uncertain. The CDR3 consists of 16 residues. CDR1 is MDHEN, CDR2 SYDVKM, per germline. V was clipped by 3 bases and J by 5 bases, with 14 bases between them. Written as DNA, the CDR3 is TGTGCCAGCAGTTTTCAGAGGACGGGAAATAATTCACCCCTCCACTTG. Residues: CASSFQRTGNNSPLHL.

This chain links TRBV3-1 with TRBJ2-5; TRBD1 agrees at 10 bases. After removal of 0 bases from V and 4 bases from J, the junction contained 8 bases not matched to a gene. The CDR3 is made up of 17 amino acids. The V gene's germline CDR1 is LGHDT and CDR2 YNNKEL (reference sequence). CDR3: CASSQDFRGQGRETQYF. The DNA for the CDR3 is TGTGCCAGCAGCCAAGATTTTCGGGGACAGGGGCGAGAGACCCAGTACTTC.

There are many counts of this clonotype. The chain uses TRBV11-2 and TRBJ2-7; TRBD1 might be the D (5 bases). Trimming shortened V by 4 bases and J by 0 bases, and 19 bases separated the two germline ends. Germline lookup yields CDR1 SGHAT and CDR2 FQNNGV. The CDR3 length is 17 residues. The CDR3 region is CASSSIMGQAHSYEQYF. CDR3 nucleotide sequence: TGTGCCAGCAGCTCAATTATGGGGCAGGCCCACTCCTACGAGCAGTACTTC.

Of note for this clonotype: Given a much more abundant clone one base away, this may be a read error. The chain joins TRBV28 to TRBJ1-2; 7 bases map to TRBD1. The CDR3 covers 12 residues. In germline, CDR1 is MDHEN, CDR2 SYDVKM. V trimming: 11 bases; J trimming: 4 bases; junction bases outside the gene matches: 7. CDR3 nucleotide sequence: TGTGCCCGCGCGACAGGGACCTATGGCTACACCTTC. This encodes CARATGTYGYTF.

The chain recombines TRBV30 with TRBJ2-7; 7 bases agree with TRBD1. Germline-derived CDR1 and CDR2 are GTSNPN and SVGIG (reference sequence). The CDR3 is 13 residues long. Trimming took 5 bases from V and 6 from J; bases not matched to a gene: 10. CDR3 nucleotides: TGTGCCTGGGCCTCTACAGGGGACAGCGAGCAGTACTTC. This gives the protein CAWASTGDSEQYF.

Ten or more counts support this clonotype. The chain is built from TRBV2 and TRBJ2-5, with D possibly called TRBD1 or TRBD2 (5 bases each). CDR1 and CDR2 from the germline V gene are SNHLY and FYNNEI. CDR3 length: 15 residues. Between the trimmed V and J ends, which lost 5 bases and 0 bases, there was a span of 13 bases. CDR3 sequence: CASSPGTRDQETQYF. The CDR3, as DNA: TGTGCCAGCAGTCCCGGGACGAGAGACCAAGAGACCCAGTACTTC.

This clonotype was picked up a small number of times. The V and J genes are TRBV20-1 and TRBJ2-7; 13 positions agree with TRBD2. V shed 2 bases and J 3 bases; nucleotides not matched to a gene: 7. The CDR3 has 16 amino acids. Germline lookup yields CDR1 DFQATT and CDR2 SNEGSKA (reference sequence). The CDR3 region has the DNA TGCAGTGCTAGATCCGGACTAGCGGGAGCAGTCTACGAGCAGTACTTC. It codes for CSARSGLAGAVYEQYF.

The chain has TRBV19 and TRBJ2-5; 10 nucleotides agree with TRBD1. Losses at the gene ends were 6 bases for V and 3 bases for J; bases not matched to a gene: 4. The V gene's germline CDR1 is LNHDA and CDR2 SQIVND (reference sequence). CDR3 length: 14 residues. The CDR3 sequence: CASSRGTGEETQYF. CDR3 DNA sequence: TGTGCCAGTAGCAGGGGGACAGGGGAAGAGACCCAGTACTTC.